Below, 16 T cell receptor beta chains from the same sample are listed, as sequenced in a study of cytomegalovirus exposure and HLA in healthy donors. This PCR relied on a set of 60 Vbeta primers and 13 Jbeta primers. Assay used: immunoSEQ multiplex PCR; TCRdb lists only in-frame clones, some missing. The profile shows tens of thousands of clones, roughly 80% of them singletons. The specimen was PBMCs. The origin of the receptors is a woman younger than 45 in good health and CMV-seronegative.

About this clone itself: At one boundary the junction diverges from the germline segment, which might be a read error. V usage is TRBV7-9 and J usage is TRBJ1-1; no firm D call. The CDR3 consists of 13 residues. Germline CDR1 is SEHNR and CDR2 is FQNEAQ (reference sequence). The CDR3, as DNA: TGTTCCAGCAGCTTATCGGGTGGGACTGAAGCTTTCTTT. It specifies CSSSLSGGTEAFF. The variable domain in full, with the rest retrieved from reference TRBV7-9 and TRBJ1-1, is DTGVSQNPRHKITKRGQNVTFRCDPISEHNRLYWYRQTLGQGPEFLTYFQNEAQLEKSRLLSDRFSAERPKGSFSTLEIQRTEQGDSAMYLCSSSLSGGTEAFFGQGTRLTVV.

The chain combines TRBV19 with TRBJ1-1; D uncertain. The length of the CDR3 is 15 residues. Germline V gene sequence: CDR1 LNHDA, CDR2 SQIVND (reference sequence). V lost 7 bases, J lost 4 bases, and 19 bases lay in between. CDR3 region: CASNPLGEIVTEAFF. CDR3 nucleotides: TGTGCCAGTAACCCGCTCGGGGAGATAGTCACTGAAGCTTTCTTT.

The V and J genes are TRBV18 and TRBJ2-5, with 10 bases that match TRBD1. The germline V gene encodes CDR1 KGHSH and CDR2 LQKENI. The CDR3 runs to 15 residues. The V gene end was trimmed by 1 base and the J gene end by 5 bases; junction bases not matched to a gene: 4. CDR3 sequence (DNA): TGTGCCAGCTCACCACGGGACAGGGGCGGGGAGACCCAGTACTTC. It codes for CASSPRDRGGETQYF. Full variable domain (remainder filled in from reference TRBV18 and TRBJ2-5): NAGVMQNPRHLVRRRGQEARLRCSPMKGHSHVYWYRQLPEEGLKFMVYLQKENIIDESGMPKERFSAEFPKEGPSILRIQQVVRGDSAAYFCASSPRDRGGETQYFGPGTRLLVL.

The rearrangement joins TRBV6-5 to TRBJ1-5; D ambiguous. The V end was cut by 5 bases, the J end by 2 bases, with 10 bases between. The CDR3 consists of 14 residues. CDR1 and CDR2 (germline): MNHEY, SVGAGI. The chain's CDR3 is CASSRGTRNQPQHF. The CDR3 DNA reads TGTGCCAGCAGTCGAGGCACTCGCAATCAGCCCCAGCATTTT.

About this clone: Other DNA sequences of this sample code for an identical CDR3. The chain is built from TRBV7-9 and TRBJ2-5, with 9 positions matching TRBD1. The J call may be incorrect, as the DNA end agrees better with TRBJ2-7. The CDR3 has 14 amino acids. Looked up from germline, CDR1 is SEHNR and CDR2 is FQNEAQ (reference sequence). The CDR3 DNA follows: TGTGCCAGCAGCTTAGTTGGACAGGGGTACGAGCAGTACTTC. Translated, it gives CASSLVGQGYEQYF.

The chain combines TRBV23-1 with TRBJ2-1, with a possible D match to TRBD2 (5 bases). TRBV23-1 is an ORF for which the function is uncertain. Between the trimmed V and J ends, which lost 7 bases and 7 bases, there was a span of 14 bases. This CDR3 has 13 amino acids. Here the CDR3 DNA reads TGCGCCAGCAAACGCAGCCGCGGGAATGAGCAGTTCTTC. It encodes CASKRSRGNEQFF.

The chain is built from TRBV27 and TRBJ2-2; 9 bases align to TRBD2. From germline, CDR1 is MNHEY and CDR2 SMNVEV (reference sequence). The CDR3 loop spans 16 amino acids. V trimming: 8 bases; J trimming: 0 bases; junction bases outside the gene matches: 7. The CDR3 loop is CASYPSGDPNTGELFF. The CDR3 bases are TGTGCCAGCTATCCTAGCGGGGACCCGAACACCGGGGAGCTGTTTTTT.

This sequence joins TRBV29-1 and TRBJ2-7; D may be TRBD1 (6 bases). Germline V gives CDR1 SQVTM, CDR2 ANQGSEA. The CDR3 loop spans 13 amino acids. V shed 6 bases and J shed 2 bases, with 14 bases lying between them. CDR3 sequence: CSVTGQLTYEQYF. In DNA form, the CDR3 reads TGCAGCGTAACCGGACAGCTGACCTACGAGCAGTACTTC.

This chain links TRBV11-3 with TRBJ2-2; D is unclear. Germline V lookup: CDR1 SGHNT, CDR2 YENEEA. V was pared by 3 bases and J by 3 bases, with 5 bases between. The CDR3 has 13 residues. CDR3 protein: CASSFTDTGELFF. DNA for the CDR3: TGTGCCAGCAGCTTCACAGACACCGGGGAGCTGTTTTTT.

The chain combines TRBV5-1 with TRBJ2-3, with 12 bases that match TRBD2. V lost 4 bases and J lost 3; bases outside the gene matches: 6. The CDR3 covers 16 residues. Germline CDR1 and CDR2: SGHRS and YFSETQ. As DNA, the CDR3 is TGCGCCAGCAGCCTCCCCCTAGCGGGGGGGACAGATACGCAGTATTTT. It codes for CASSLPLAGGTDTQYF.

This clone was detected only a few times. As DNA, the CDR3 is TGTGCCATTCGACAGGGGGACACTGAAGCTTTCTTT. Its protein product is CAIRQGDTEAFF. The chain links TRBV10-3 to TRBJ1-1, with 9 bases lining up with TRBD1. Germline CDR1 and CDR2: ENHRY and SYGVKD. CDR3 size: 12 residues. V was clipped by 9 bases and J by 3 bases; unmatched bases: 2.

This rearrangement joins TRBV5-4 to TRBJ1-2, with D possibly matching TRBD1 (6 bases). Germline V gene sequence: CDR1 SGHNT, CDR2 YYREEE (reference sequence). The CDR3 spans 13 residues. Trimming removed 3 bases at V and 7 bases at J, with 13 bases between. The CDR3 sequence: CASSYPGTSGYTF. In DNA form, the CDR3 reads TGTGCCAGCAGCTACCCCGGGACAAGTGGCTACACCTTC.

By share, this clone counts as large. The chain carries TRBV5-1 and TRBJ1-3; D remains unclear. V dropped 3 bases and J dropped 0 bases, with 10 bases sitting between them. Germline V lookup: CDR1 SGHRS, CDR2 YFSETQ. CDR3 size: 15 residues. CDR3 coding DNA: TGCGCCAGCAGCTCCGGGTCTTACTCTGGAAACACCATATATTTT. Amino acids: CASSSGSYSGNTIYF.

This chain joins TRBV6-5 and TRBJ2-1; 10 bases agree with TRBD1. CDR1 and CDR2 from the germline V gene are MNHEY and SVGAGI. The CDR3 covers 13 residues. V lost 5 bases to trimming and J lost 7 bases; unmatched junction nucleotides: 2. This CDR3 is CASSQDRGNEQFF. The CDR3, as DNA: TGTGCCAGCAGTCAGGACAGGGGGAATGAGCAGTTCTTC.

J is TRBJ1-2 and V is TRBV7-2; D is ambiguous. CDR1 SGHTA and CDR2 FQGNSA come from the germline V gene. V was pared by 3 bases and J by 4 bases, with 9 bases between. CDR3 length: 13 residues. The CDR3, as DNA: TGTGCCAGCAGCTTTCAGGCAGCCTATGGCTACACCTTC. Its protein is CASSFQAAYGYTF.

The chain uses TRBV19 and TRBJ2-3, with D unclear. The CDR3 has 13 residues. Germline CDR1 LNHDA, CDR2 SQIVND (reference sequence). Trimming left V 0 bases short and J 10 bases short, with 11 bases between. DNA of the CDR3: TGTGCCAGTAGTATAGATCGCCCTAGTCCGCAGTATTTT. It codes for CASSIDRPSPQYF.